This T cell receptor (beta chain) was captured in a study of T cells in Graves' hyperthyroidism and ophthalmopathy (dated by TCRdb to between 2018 and 2021). Regarding the research as a whole: Peripheral blood was sampled at the time of initial diagnosis, prior to any treatment. The 100 or so discovery patients were randomly split 7:3 into training and test sets. An independent validation cohort of around 20 hyperthyroidism patients and approximately 16 patients who later progressed to ophthalmopathy tested prospective prediction of ophthalmopathy. TCR V-J signatures able to tell the groups apart were searched for in a discovery cohort of 95 to 100 patients, of whom 43 had Graves' ophthalmopathy and about 55 had stable Graves' hyperthyroidism. In addition, the study compared T-cell repertoires in thyroid tissue and in blood from roughly six Graves' hyperthyroidism patients. Once sampling was done, hyperthyroidism patients were given methimazole at a starting dose of 30 mg daily, whereas ophthalmopathy patients were given high-dose intravenous methylprednisolone. The paper describes TCR Vbeta CDR3 sequencing of about 140 peripheral blood samples, made up of 43 ophthalmopathy patients, approximately 73 hyperthyroidism patients and 17 progressor patients. General conclusions and limits of the study: No statistical method was used to set the sample size in advance, and investigators knew the group allocation. Blood samples also contained most of the expanded thyroid clonotypes (frequency above 0.001), which suggests that blood repertoires may reflect thyroid immune responses. In validation, the model predicted progression to ophthalmopathy with over 65% sensitivity and around 72% specificity, a median of around six months before onset. Ophthalmopathy was separated from stable hyperthyroidism by a 13 V-J signature model, with over 85% sensitivity and roughly 81% specificity obtained in cross-validation and 80%/75% obtained in testing.

The TCR beta CDR3 regions were amplified from RNA transcripts. The TCR CDR3 was subjected to a first round of RT-PCR using the HTBI primer set and the Qiagen OneStep RT-PCR kit. The libraries were constructed in a second round of multiplex PCR and then size-selected and purified. Libraries were sequenced paired-end with 100 bp reads on an Illumina HiSeq2000. Turning to the authors' computational methods: SOAPnuke was used to process the raw data, with reads discarded if the reads contained adapters or uncalled bases, had a mean Phred below 15, or lacked an exact constant-primer or identifier match. High-quality paired reads were merged with COPE v1.2.5, and unique nucleotide sequences were defined as clonotypes. MiTCR v1.1 was used to align the clonotypes against IMGT TRBV, TRBD and TRBJ reference segments. The analysis included only V-J combinations with a frequency above 0.0001, which together covered 99% to 99.2% of the repertoires. The TCS score was defined as F50 (clonal expansion) divided by E x V (chaos), with BLOSUM62-based TCRdist calculated between CDR3 peptides within each V-J. Welch's t-statistics and random forest reduced 450 to 600 V-J features to 13, which were used in a naive Bayes classifier (R e1071). Using fastp trimming at Q25 and MiXCR clonotype assembly, TCRdb reanalyzed the public sequencing data and kept in-frame beta chains. Every entry covers one CDR3 protein and lists the most common genes and DNA from its rows. The V and J calls and clone size are TCRdb's, not the authors'. Present in this sample are 500,000 to 700,000 distinct CDR3 sequences, 16% of which were seen just once. The ten biggest clones cover under 20% of the sample.

Per the germline V gene (reference sequence), DFQATT is the CDR1 and SNEGSKA is the CDR2. Trimming costs V 6 bases and J 4 bases, and their ends lie 19 bases apart. The CDR3 measures 14 amino acids from cysteine to phenylalanine. Only the CDR3 DNA stays, 42 bases, in frame from base 1. Ten or more counts support this clonotype. What this receptor recognizes is not known. No much larger clone exists at a distance of one base, and base qualities are not known. Graves' hyperthyroidism was defined as stable when no progression to ophthalmopathy occurred over 18 months of follow-up. Hyperthyroidism patients were newly diagnosed, had a disease duration of under 2 months, and were aged 18 to 65 years. Exclusion was applied to patients with uncontrolled infections, other autoimmune diseases, pregnancy or lactation. Diagnoses were established on the basis of clinical symptoms, serum thyroxine and TRAb, thyroid ultrasound, and orbital computed tomography. Ficoll-Paque density gradient centrifugation was used to isolate PBMCs from 10 ml of fresh peripheral blood. Total RNA was extracted using Trizol reagent, and RNA quality was assessed on an Agilent 2100 Bioanalyzer.

The sequence joins TRBV20-1 to TRBJ2-7; the D gene is possibly TRBD1 or TRBD2, with 5 bases matching each. Sequences were obtained from blood. This TCR was recovered from a woman younger than 30 with Graves' hyperthyroidism. The DNA sequence is given as TGCAGTGCCGCCTTTGGGGCGTCGGGATACGAGCAGTACTTC. Its protein reads: CSAAFGASGYEQYF.